This T cell receptor (beta chain) was identified during a study of T cells in Graves' hyperthyroidism and ophthalmopathy. Study context: Any treatment followed the collection of peripheral blood at initial diagnosis. Overall study findings and caveats: The blood repertoire included most of the expanded thyroid clonotypes above 0.001.

Aged 18 to 65, the patients had hyperthyroidism that was newly diagnosed and had lasted under 2 months. Lactation, pregnancy, other autoimmune disease or uncontrolled infection excluded patients. Comment on this clonotype: Its antigen remains unidentified.

The source material, RNA transcripts, was used to amplify TCR beta CDR3 regions. HTBI primers were used for first-round RT-PCR of the TCR CDR3. Each CDR3 protein is one row after TCRdb ran MiXCR on the multiplex PCR reads. The table shows about 710,000 distinct CDR3 sequences, with approximately 16% occurring only once. Germline CDR1 and CDR2: LGHDT and YNNKEL (reference sequence). The V end was cut by 4 bases, the J end by 5 bases, with 18 bases between. The CDR3 covers 15 residues. The material sequenced was blood. The clonotype originates from a man between 18 and 35 years old with Graves' hyperthyroidism. V gene TRBV3-1 combines with J gene TRBJ2-7, with D maybe TRBD1 (6 bases). DNA for the CDR3: TGTGCCAGCAGCCTTACAGGGCGCGCCATAGACGAGCAGTACTTC. Encoded protein: CASSLTGRAIDEQYF.